These 18 T cell receptor beta chains were all obtained from the same sample, sequenced in a study of early T cells in non-severe SARS-CoV-2 infection. TCRdb recomputed calls from the 5' RACE reads with MiXCR, one row per CDR3 protein. The sample includes some 52,000 distinct CDR3 sequences, around 8% of them seen just once. Sequenced material: whole blood. These receptors were obtained from an adult who was a healthcare worker with PCR-confirmed SARS-CoV-2 infection or an uninfected control (not recorded which).

This clonotype was seen at least ten times. The J gene is TRBJ1-1, the V gene TRBV28, with 8 bases fitting TRBD1. This CDR3 spans 15 amino acids. The germline V gene encodes CDR1 MDHEN and CDR2 SYDVKM. Unmatched junction bases numbered 7, after V lost 4 bases and J lost 3 bases. Here the CDR3 reads CASSSQGAGYTEAFF. The CDR3 coding sequence is TGTGCCAGCAGTTCTCAGGGGGCGGGGTACACTGAAGCTTTCTTT.

This clonotype occurred many times. The chain carries TRBV20-1 and TRBJ2-1; TRBD1 aligns across 10 bases. With 3 bases clipped from V and 2 bases from J, the junction kept 1 base outside the gene matches. Looked up from germline, CDR1 is DFQATT and CDR2 is SNEGSKA (reference sequence). The CDR3 extends over 14 amino acids. Here the CDR3 reads CSARGTGAYNEQFF. CDR3 bases: TGCAGTGCTAGGGGGACAGGGGCCTACAATGAGCAGTTCTTC.

This clonotype was seen many times. The V call is TRBV3-1, the J call TRBJ2-7; TRBD2 matches at 8 bases. The V gene end was trimmed by 1 base and the J gene end by 3 bases; junction bases not matched to a gene: 5. The CDR3 loop spans 15 amino acids. The germline V gene has CDR1 LGHDT and CDR2 YNNKEL (reference sequence). The CDR3 region has the DNA TGTGCCAGCAGCCAAGCCAGCGGGAGTGACTACGAGCAGTACTTC. This sequence encodes CASSQASGSDYEQYF.

This chain links TRBV7-3 with TRBJ2-1; 15 bases line up with TRBD2. J was trimmed by 9 bases and V by 3 bases; bases with no gene match: 6. CDR1 SGHTA and CDR2 FQGTGA come from the germline V gene. The length of the CDR3 is 16 residues. For the CDR3, the DNA is TGTGCCAGCAGCTTCACACCGGGACTAGCGGGAGGTGAGCAGTTCTTC. It translates to CASSFTPGLAGGEQFF.

In this sample, this clonotype turned up a few times. V usage is TRBV19 and J usage is TRBJ2-7, with 12 bases that match TRBD1. Germline V gene lookup returns CDR1 LNHDA and CDR2 SQIVND (reference sequence). The CDR3 is 15 residues long. J was trimmed by 7 bases and V by 5 bases; bases with no gene match: 9. CDR3 bases: TGTGCCAGTAGTCCCGGGACAGGGGGCGCGAGGGAGCAGTACTTC. It translates to CASSPGTGGAREQYF. The whole variable domain, filled in from reference TRBV19 and TRBJ2-7, reads DGGITQSPKYLFRKEGQNVTLSCEQNLNHDAMYWYRQDPGQGLRLIYYSQIVNDFQKGDIAEGYSVSREKKESFPLTVTSAQKNPTAFYLCASSPGTGGAREQYFGPGTRLTVT.

This clonotype was observed at least ten times. The chain is built from TRBV21-1 and TRBJ1-1. TRBV21-1 is annotated as a pseudogene. This CDR3 has 10 amino acids. As DNA, the CDR3 is TGTGCCACAGAACCAGGAGAAGCTTTCTTT. Translating gives CATEPGEAFF.

The chain joins TRBV5-1 to TRBJ2-7; 7 nucleotides match TRBD1. Germline V lookup: CDR1 SGHRS, CDR2 YFSETQ. The CDR3 covers 14 residues. V gave up 0 bases and J gave up 1 base; unmatched junction bases: 1. CDR3 DNA: TGCGCCAGCAGCTTGGGGGACAGTTCCTACGAGCAGTACTTC. Protein sequence: CASSLGDSSYEQYF.

The chain joins TRBV12-3 or TRBV12-4 to TRBJ1-3; 10 bases are shared with TRBD1. The CDR3 covers 15 residues. J was trimmed by 2 bases and V by 4 bases; bases with no gene match: 2. The CDR3 sequence is CASSSGTGAGNTIYF. The CDR3 DNA follows: TGTGCCAGCAGTTCCGGGACAGGGGCTGGAAACACCATATATTTT.

This clonotype was seen repeatedly, ten times or more. The chain joins TRBV11-2 to TRBJ2-1; TRBD1 matches at 11 bases. V trimming: 1 base; J trimming: 6 bases; junction bases outside the gene matches: 5. CDR1 is SGHAT and CDR2 is FQNNGV in the germline V gene. This CDR3 spans 16 amino acids. CDR3 sequence: CASSLVWGTGGNEQFF. The DNA of the CDR3 is TGTGCCAGCAGCTTAGTATGGGGGACAGGGGGCAATGAGCAGTTCTTC.

This rearrangement joins TRBV20-1 to TRBJ2-5; weak D call: TRBD2 (5 bases). The V gene lost 4 bases and the J gene lost 5 bases, with 14 bases spanning the gap. The germline V gene has CDR1 DFQATT and CDR2 SNEGSKA (reference sequence). The CDR3 consists of 13 residues. CDR3 protein: CSAKAPSGETQYF. CDR3 nucleotides: TGCAGTGCTAAGGCTCCCTCGGGGGAGACCCAGTACTTC.

V usage is TRBV6-1 and J usage is TRBJ2-7; D is ambiguous. This CDR3 is built from 12 residues. The germline CDR1 and CDR2 sequences are MNHNS and SASEGT. Trimming left V 2 bases short and J 1 base short, with 3 bases between. The CDR3 DNA sequence: TGTGCCAGCAGTGAAATATCCTACGAGCAGTACTTC. Its translation is CASSEISYEQYF.

CDR3 protein: CASSSPSGDSGANVLTF. CDR3 in DNA: TGCGCCAGCAGCTCGCCCTCAGGGGACTCAGGGGCCAACGTCCTGACTTTC. The chain links TRBV5-1 to TRBJ2-6, with D perhaps given as TRBD1 or TRBD2 (6 bases each). Per germline, CDR1 SGHRS and CDR2 YFSETQ. Trimming removed 3 bases at V and 4 bases at J, with 17 bases between. This CDR3 contains 17 residues.

The genes are TRBV11-2 and TRBJ2-3; no firm D call. V was pared by 5 bases and J by 4 bases, with 10 bases between. Germline CDR1 reads SGHAT; CDR2 reads FQNNGV. The CDR3 runs 13 residues. CDR3 residues: CASSPQAPDTQYF. In DNA form, the CDR3 reads TGTGCCAGCAGCCCCCAGGCTCCAGATACGCAGTATTTT. Drawing the rest from reference TRBV11-2 and TRBJ2-3, the complete variable domain is EAGVAQSPRYKIIEKRQSVAFWCNPISGHATLYWYQQILGQGPKLLIQFQNNGVVDDSQLPKDRFSAERLKGVDSTLKIQPAKLEDSAVYLCASSPQAPDTQYFGPGTRLTVL.

There are many counts of this clonotype. This CDR3 reads CASSQDGPTRTQYF. The CDR3 nucleotides are TGTGCCAGCAGCCAAGATGGTCCCACGAGGACCCAGTACTTC. The chain couples TRBV3-1 to TRBJ2-5; no firm D call. The CDR3 extends over 14 amino acids. The germline V gene has CDR1 LGHDT and CDR2 YNNKEL (reference sequence). V dropped 0 bases and J dropped 7 bases, with 12 bases sitting between them.

This clonotype came up many times. The rearrangement uses TRBV27 and TRBJ1-5, with D uncertain. Trimming took off 3 bases at V and 0 bases at J, with 6 bases between the two ends. The CDR3 is 14 amino acids. The V gene's germline CDR1 is MNHEY and CDR2 SMNVEV (reference sequence). CDR3 bases: TGTGCCAGCAGTTTCAAGAATAGCAATCAGCCCCAGCATTTT. Its translation is CASSFKNSNQPQHF.

This chain joins TRBV5-1 and TRBJ2-5; 10 nucleotides align to TRBD1. Trimming at V came to 4 bases and at J to 5 bases, leaving 11 bases not matched to a gene. CDR1 is SGHRS, CDR2 YFSETQ, per germline. CDR3 size: 16 residues. This CDR3 reads CASSDPGTGDRETQYF. The CDR3 bases are TGCGCCAGCAGCGATCCCGGGACAGGGGATCGGGAGACCCAGTACTTC.

The table lists this clonotype with many counts. The rearrangement uses TRBV6-1 and TRBJ1-4; TRBD1 agrees at 7 bases. Germline V lookup: CDR1 MNHNS, CDR2 SASEGT. The junction had 6 bases not matched to a gene; V was cut back by 6 bases and J by 2 bases. The CDR3 runs 15 residues. The CDR3 here is CASRTRDSTNEKLFF. DNA for the CDR3: TGTGCCAGCAGGACCCGGGACAGTACTAATGAAAAACTGTTTTTT.

A word on this clonotype: A much larger clonotype is one base distant, so this may be a read error. The chain couples TRBV6-5 to TRBJ2-7; 11 nucleotides line up with TRBD2. Germline V gene lookup returns CDR1 MNHEY and CDR2 SVGAGI. The CDR3 totals 17 residues. This CDR3 reads CASSILAGAPIPYEHYF. The DNA for the CDR3 is TGTGCCAGCAGCATACTAGCGGGAGCCCCAATCCCCTACGAGCACTACTTC.